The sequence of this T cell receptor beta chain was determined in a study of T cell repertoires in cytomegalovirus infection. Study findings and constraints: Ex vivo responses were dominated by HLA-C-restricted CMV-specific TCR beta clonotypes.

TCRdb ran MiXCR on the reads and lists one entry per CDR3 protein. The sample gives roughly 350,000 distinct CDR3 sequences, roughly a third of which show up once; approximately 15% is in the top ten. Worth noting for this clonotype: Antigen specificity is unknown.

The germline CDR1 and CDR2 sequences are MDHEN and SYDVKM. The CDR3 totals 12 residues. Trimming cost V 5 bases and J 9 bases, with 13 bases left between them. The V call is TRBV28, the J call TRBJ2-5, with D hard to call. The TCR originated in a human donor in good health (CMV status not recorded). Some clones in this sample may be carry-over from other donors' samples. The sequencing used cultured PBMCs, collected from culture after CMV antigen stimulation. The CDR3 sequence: CASSPDPRAQYF. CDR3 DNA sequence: TGTGCCAGCAGTCCTGATCCCCGGGCCCAGTACTTC.